Described below is a single T cell receptor (beta chain) sequence and its context. What it recognizes is unknown. The source of the sample is a study of T cell responses to AZD1222 COVID-19 vaccine. Whole-study results and caveats: Among those given AZD1222, only 6 or 7 were seropositive at baseline. The repertoires were collected only after the peak T cell response. Dominant at 160-218 and 743-854, vaccine-associated CD4 TCRs also spanned spike.

Sequencing was performed with immunoSEQ multiplex PCR; in TCRdb, only in-frame clones are kept and a portion is missing. The sample records some 150,000 clones, 80% to 95% being singletons. With 9 bases removed from V and 8 bases from J, the gap between germline ends came to 14 bases. This CDR3 is 12 amino acids long. This TCR was recovered from an adult in good health. V usage is TRBV12-3 or TRBV12-4 and J usage is TRBJ2-1; tentatively, D is TRBD1 (6 bases). The sample consisted of peripheral blood, taken on day 0 of AZD1222 vaccination. The CDR3 spells CASRGHRHEQFF. The DNA of the CDR3 is TGTGCCAGTAGGGGACATCGACATGAGCAGTTCTTC.